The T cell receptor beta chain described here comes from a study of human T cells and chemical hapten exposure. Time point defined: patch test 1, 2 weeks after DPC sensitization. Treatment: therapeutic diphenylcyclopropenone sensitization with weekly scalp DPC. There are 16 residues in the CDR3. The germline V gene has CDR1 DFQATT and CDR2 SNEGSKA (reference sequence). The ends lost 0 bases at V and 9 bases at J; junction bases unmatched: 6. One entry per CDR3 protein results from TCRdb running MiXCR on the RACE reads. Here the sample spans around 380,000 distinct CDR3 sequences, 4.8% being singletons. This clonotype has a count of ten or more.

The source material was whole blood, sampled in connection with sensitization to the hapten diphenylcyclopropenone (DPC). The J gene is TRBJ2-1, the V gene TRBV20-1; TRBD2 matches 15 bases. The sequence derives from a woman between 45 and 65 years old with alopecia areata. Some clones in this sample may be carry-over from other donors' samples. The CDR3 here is CSARDRTSGRAFEQFF. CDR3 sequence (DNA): TGCAGTGCTAGAGACCGGACTAGCGGGAGGGCCTTTGAGCAGTTCTTC.